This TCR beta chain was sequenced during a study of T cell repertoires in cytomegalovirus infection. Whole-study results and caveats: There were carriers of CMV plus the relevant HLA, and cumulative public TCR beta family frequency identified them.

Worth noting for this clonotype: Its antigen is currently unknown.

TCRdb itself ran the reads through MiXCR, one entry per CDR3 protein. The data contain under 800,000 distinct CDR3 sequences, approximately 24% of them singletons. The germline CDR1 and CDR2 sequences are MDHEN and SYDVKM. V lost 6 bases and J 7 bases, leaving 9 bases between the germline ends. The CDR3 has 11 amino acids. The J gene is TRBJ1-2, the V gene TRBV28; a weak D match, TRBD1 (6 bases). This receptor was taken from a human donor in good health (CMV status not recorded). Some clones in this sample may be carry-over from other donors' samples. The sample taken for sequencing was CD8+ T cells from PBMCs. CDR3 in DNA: TGTGCCAGCAGCAACAGGGTTGGCTACACCTTC. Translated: CASSNRVGYTF.